This TCR beta chain was identified in a study of cytomegalovirus exposure and HLA in healthy donors. About the study: Previous work identified roughly 120 million unique TCR beta sequences from approximately 190 million T cells.

For this clone: Antigen unknown.

The PCR had 60 Vbeta and 13 Jbeta primers. Measured with immunoSEQ multiplex PCR; TCRdb has only the in-frame clones, and not every one. The sample holds about 150,000 clones; about 64% are singletons and the top ten take 2.4%. Trimming took 6 bases from V and 8 from J; bases not matched to a gene: 11. From germline, CDR1 is SGHTA and CDR2 FQGNSA. The CDR3 covers 16 residues. The study, taken as a whole, reports: TCR beta chain V- and J-gene trimming was linked, in a later analysis, to a missense variant in DCLRE1C. In a later analysis, HLA-associated beta chains showed higher expansion and lower generation probabilities than comparable chains. Reportedly, a later analysis found an Asian-associated ancestry cluster had fewer N-insertions than the roughly 700-donor mean.

Sequencing used PBMCs. The J gene is TRBJ2-3, the V gene TRBV7-2; 13 nucleotides line up with TRBD2. This clonotype was obtained from a middle-aged woman in good health and CMV-seronegative. This CDR3 reads CASSATRTSGGGTQYF. The CDR3 DNA follows: TGTGCCAGCAGTGCGACCCGGACTAGCGGGGGAGGTACGCAGTATTTT. Looking up the rest from reference TRBV7-2 and TRBJ2-3 gives the full variable domain: GAGVSQSPSNKVTEKGKDVELRCDPISGHTALYWYRQSLGQGLEFLIYFQGNSAPDKSGLPSDRFSAERTGGSVSTLTIQRTQQEDSAVYLCASSATRTSGGGTQYFGPGTRLTVL.